A selection of T cell receptor beta chains follows, all from one sample in a study of blood T cell repertoires in COVID-19. The table came from immunoSEQ multiplex PCR; TCRdb's copy has only in-frame clones and leaves some out. The data contain 220,000 or so clones, 84% of them singletons. Sequencing input: PBMCs or T cells enriched from blood (not recorded which). The origin of the receptors is a woman in her 40s who had recovered from COVID-19. CDR3s include the opening cysteine and the closing phenylalanine or tryptophan. A D gene is named only where the DNA matches it firmly. Clone size appears in some rows only: once, few, many, or a class for an expanded clone.

v_gene: TRBV5-1
j_gene: TRBJ1-1
d_gene: -
abundance: few
CDR3nt: TGCGCCAGCAGCTTGGATCAGCAGAGGCGTCAAGCTTTCTTT
CDR3aa: CASSLDQQRRQAFF

v_gene: TRBV28
j_gene: TRBJ2-1
d_gene: TRBD2
abundance: -
CDR3nt: TGTGCCAGCAGTTTCGCCGGGAGGACCTACAATGAGCAGTTCTTC
CDR3aa: CASSFAGRTYNEQFF

v_gene: TRBV7-2
j_gene: TRBJ1-2
d_gene: -
abundance: -
CDR3nt: TGTGCCAGCACCTTAACAGGGAACTATGGCTACACCTTC
CDR3aa: CASTLTGNYGYTF

v_gene: TRBV5-5
j_gene: TRBJ2-5
d_gene: TRBD1
abundance: -
CDR3nt: TGTGCCAGCGGTGGGGTGTGGGACAGGGAGACCCAGTACTTC
CDR3aa: CASGGVWDRETQYF

v_gene: TRBV28
j_gene: TRBJ1-3
d_gene: TRBD1
abundance: few
CDR3nt: TGTGCCAGCAGTTTATTGGCGCCCGGGACAGGGACCGGAAACACCATATATTTT
CDR3aa: CASSLLAPGTGTGNTIYF

v_gene: TRBV11-3
j_gene: TRBJ1-2
d_gene: TRBD1
abundance: -
CDR3nt: TGTGCCAGCAGCTCTCTCCGGGGACAGGGGGCCCCCACTGGCTACACCTTC
CDR3aa: CASSSLRGQGAPTGYTF

v_gene: TRBV18
j_gene: TRBJ2-4
d_gene: TRBD2
abundance: -
CDR3nt: TGTGCCAGCTCACCAATTAGCGGGAGCGCGGACATTCAGTACTTC
CDR3aa: CASSPISGSADIQYF

v_gene: TRBV7-8
j_gene: TRBJ1-2
d_gene: -
abundance: -
CDR3nt: TGTGCCAGCAGCTTAGGAACCGGGACTCATGGCTACACCTTC
CDR3aa: CASSLGTGTHGYTF

v_gene: TRBV12-3/TRBV12-4
j_gene: TRBJ1-2
d_gene: TRBD1
abundance: few
CDR3nt: TGTGCCAGCAACCTCGGGACAGCCTATGGCTACACCTTC
CDR3aa: CASNLGTAYGYTF

v_gene: TRBV11-2
j_gene: TRBJ2-1
d_gene: TRBD2
abundance: few
CDR3nt: TGTGCCAGCAGCCCAGGGACTAGCAATGAGCAGTTCTTC
CDR3aa: CASSPGTSNEQFF

v_gene: TRBV4-1
j_gene: TRBJ1-5
d_gene: -
abundance: -
CDR3nt: TGCGCCAGCAGCCAAGATCCAGGTCAGCCCCAGCATTTT
CDR3aa: CASSQDPGQPQHF

v_gene: TRBV13
j_gene: TRBJ2-1
d_gene: -
abundance: -
CDR3nt: TGTGCCAGCAGCTTAGGGGACTCGGACAATGAGCAGTTCTTC
CDR3aa: CASSLGDSDNEQFF

v_gene: TRBV7-6
j_gene: TRBJ1-1
d_gene: -
abundance: -
CDR3nt: TGTGCCAGCAGCTCTTGGGGGCCTGAAGCTTTCTTT
CDR3aa: CASSSWGPEAFF

v_gene: TRBV7-9
j_gene: TRBJ1-3
d_gene: TRBD1
abundance: -
CDR3nt: TGTGCCAGCAGTCGCCGACAGGGGAACTCTGGAAACACCATATATTTT
CDR3aa: CASSRRQGNSGNTIYF

v_gene: TRBV19
j_gene: TRBJ1-1
d_gene: TRBD1
abundance: once
CDR3nt: TGTGCCAGTAGTAGGGTGGGGACAGGGAGACTTGGCGGAGCTTTCTTT
CDR3aa: CASSRVGTGRLGGAFF

v_gene: TRBV7-2
j_gene: TRBJ1-2
d_gene: -
abundance: -
CDR3nt: TGTGCCAGCAGCTCCCAGGCAGGGAAAGGATATGGCTACACCTTC
CDR3aa: CASSSQAGKGYGYTF

v_gene: TRBV7-3
j_gene: TRBJ2-3
d_gene: TRBD2
abundance: -
CDR3nt: TGTGCCAGCAGCTCCCGGGGTAGCGGGAGCTTTGCAGATACGCAGTATTTT
CDR3aa: CASSSRGSGSFADTQYF

v_gene: TRBV24-1
j_gene: TRBJ2-5
d_gene: TRBD1
abundance: -
CDR3nt: TGTGCCACCAGTGTAGGACAGGGAGCATCCAACCAAGAGACCCAGTACTTC
CDR3aa: CATSVGQGASNQETQYF

v_gene: TRBV6-5
j_gene: TRBJ2-5
d_gene: TRBD2
abundance: -
CDR3nt: TGTGCCAGCAGCGTCGGACTAGCGGGCGGGGAGACCCAGTACTTC
CDR3aa: CASSVGLAGGETQYF

v_gene: TRBV5-1
j_gene: TRBJ1-1
d_gene: -
abundance: -
CDR3nt: TGCGCCAGCAGCTTGAACAGGGACACTGAAGCTTTCTTT
CDR3aa: CASSLNRDTEAFF

v_gene: TRBV7-9
j_gene: TRBJ1-3
d_gene: TRBD1
abundance: -
CDR3nt: TGTGCCAGCAGCTCGGGACAGGGCAGAAACACCATATATTTT
CDR3aa: CASSSGQGRNTIYF

v_gene: TRBV19
j_gene: TRBJ2-5
d_gene: -
abundance: once
CDR3nt: TGTGCCAGTAGTATTGCGGGACTTGATAGAGAGACCCAGTACTTC
CDR3aa: CASSIAGLDRETQYF

v_gene: TRBV19
j_gene: TRBJ1-1
d_gene: -
abundance: -
CDR3nt: TGTGCCAGTAGTCCCGACGCGGGGGGGATGAACACTGAAGCTTTCTTT
CDR3aa: CASSPDAGGMNTEAFF

v_gene: TRBV9
j_gene: TRBJ2-5
d_gene: TRBD1
abundance: -
CDR3nt: TGTGCCAGCAGCGGTTCACAGGGGAAAGAGACCCAGTACTTC
CDR3aa: CASSGSQGKETQYF

v_gene: TRBV5-1
j_gene: TRBJ2-7
d_gene: -
abundance: -
CDR3nt: TGCGCCAGCAGCTCGTTTCCACTAGACGATAAGAGTGAGCAGTACTTC
CDR3aa: CASSSFPLDDKSEQYF

v_gene: TRBV24-1
j_gene: TRBJ1-5
d_gene: TRBD1
abundance: -
CDR3nt: TGTGCCACCAGTGATGCCTCAGGGGGTCACGGGCAGCCCCAGCATTTT
CDR3aa: CATSDASGGHGQPQHF